Presented here are 6 T cell receptor beta chains from one specimen sequenced in a study of blood T cells in healthy people across ages. For the second PCR, which ran for about 7 to 11 cycles, a sample-barcoded 5' primer and a J-beta primer mix were used. A single record per CDR3 protein comes from TCRdb applying MiXCR to the 5' RACE reads. The sample yields 1.8 million or so distinct CDR3 sequences, about two fifths seen once. Sequenced: blood. Receptor source: a human donor in good health.

This clonotype appeared a few times. The rearrangement joins TRBV5-6 to TRBJ2-4; 9 positions match TRBD1. The ends lost 4 bases at V and 6 bases at J; junction bases unmatched: 8. This CDR3 spans 15 amino acids. In germline, CDR1 is SGHDT, CDR2 YYEEEE. For the CDR3, the DNA is TGTGCCAGCAGCCTAAGGGACAGGGAAGGAAACATTCAGTACTTC. Translated: CASSLRDREGNIQYF.

V and J are TRBV11-3 and TRBJ2-4, with a tentative D call TRBD1 (6 bases). The J call may be incorrect, as the DNA end agrees better with TRBJ2-5. CDR1 SGHNT and CDR2 YENEEA come from the germline V gene. This CDR3 is 14 amino acids long. The DNA for the CDR3 is TGTGCCAGCAGCTACGACAGGTTCCAAGAGACCCAGTACTTC. It yields the protein CASSYDRFQETQYF.

This clonotype was counted a single time. The chain combines TRBV20-1 with TRBJ2-2; no clear D. The CDR3 runs 11 residues. The germline V and J ends were trimmed by 2 bases and 6 bases, with 4 bases remaining between them. Germline assignment: CDR1 DFQATT and CDR2 SNEGSKA (reference sequence). The CDR3 loop is CSARTAGELFF. CDR3 DNA sequence: TGCAGTGCTAGAACCGCCGGGGAGCTGTTTTTT.

The chain has TRBV28 and TRBJ2-1; no clear D. This CDR3 is built from 15 residues. Germline loops: CDR1 MDHEN, CDR2 SYDVKM. Trimming cost V 6 bases and J 4 bases, with 16 bases left between them. The CDR3 coding sequence is TGTGCCAGCAGCCGCTCGGTGAGCCCTTACAATGAGCAGTTCTTC. Protein product: CASSRSVSPYNEQFF. Using reference TRBV28 and TRBJ2-1 for the parts outside the CDR3, the full variable domain is DVKVTQSSRYLVKRTGEKVFLECVQDMDHENMFWYRQDPGLGLRLIYFSYDVKMKEKGDIPEGYSVSREKKERFSLILESASTNQTSMYLCASSRSVSPYNEQFFGPGTRLTVL.

The chain employs TRBV4-3 and TRBJ2-7, with TRBD2 identical over 13 bases. The CDR3 covers 17 residues. Germline loops: CDR1 LGHNA, CDR2 YSLEER. With 4 bases clipped from V and 3 bases from J, the junction kept 9 bases outside the gene matches. In DNA, the CDR3 is TGCGCCAGCAGCCCTAGGACTAGCGGGGGTATAGGCTACGAGCAGTACTTC. Its protein product is CASSPRTSGGIGYEQYF.

The chain combines TRBV4-3 with TRBJ1-2; 9 bases map to TRBD1. The V gene end was trimmed by 4 bases and the J gene end by 8 bases; junction bases not matched to a gene: 11. The CDR3 extends over 15 amino acids. Germline-derived CDR1 and CDR2 are LGHNA and YSLEER. CDR3 residues: CASSRDRTGGWGYTF. The CDR3 coding sequence is TGCGCCAGCAGCCGAGACCGAACAGGGGGCTGGGGCTACACCTTC.